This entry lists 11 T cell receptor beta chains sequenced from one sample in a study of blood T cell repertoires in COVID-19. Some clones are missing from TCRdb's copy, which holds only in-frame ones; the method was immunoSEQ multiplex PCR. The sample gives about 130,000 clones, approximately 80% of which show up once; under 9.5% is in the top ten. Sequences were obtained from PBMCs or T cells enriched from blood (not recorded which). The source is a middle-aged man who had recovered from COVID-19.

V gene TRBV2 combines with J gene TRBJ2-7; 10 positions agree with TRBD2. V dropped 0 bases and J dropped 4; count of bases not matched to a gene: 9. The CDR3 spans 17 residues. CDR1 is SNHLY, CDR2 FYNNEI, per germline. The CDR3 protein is CASSEARLAGDPYEQYF. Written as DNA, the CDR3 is TGTGCCAGCAGTGAAGCAAGGCTAGCGGGGGACCCATACGAGCAGTACTTC.

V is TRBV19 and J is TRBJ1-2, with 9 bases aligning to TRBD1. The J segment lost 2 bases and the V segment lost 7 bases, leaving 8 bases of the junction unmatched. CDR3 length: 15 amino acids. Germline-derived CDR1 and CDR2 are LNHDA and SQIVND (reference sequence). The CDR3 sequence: CASTRQGVLNYGYTF. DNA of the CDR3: TGTGCCAGTACGCGACAGGGGGTTTTGAACTATGGCTACACCTTC.

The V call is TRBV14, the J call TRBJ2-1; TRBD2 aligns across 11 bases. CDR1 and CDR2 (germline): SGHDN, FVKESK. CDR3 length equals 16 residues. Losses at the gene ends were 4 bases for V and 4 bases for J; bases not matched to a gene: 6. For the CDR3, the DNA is TGTGCCAGCAGCCCCCTACTAGCGGGGGCGTACAATGAGCAGTTCTTC. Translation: CASSPLLAGAYNEQFF.

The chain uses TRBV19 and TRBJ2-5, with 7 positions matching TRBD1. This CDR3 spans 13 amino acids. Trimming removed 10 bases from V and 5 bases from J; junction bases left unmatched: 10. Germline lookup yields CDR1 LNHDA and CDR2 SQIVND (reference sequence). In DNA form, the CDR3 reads TGTGCCACCCAGGAGACAGGGATGGAGACCCAGTACTTC. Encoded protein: CATQETGMETQYF.

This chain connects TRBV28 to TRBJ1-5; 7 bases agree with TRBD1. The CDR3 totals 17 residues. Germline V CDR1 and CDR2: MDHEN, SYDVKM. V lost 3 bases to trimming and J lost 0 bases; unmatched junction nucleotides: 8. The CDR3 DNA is TGTGCCAGCAGTTTGACAGGGCTTGCCGATAGCAATCAGCCCCAGCATTTT. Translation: CASSLTGLADSNQPQHF.

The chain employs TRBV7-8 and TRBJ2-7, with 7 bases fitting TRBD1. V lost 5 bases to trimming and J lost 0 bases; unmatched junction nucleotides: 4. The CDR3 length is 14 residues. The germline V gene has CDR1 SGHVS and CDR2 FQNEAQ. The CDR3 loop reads CASSKDRRSYEQYF. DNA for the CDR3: TGTGCCAGCAGCAAGGACAGGCGCTCCTACGAGCAGTACTTC.

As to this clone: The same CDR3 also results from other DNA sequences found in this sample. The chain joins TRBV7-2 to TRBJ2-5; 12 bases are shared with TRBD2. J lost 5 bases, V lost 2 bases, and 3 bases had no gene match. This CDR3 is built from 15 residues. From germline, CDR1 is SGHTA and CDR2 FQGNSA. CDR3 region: CASSLRLAGEETQYF. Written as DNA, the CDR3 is TGTGCCAGCAGCTTAAGACTAGCGGGGGAGGAGACCCAGTACTTC.

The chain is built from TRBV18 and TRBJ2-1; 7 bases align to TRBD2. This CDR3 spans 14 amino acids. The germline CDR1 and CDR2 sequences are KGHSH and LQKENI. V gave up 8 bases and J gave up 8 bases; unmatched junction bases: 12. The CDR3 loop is CASTVTGGKDEQFF. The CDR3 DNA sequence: TGTGCCAGCACCGTGACCGGGGGGAAGGATGAGCAGTTCTTC. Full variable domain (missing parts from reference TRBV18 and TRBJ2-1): NAGVMQNPRHLVRRRGQEARLRCSPMKGHSHVYWYRQLPEEGLKFMVYLQKENIIDESGMPKERFSAEFPKEGPSILRIQQVVRGDSAAYFCASTVTGGKDEQFFGPGTRLTVL.

The CDR3 is CATSDPGGGGQVEQFF. CDR3 bases: TGTGCCACCAGTGATCCTGGGGGCGGGGGGCAGGTTGAGCAGTTCTTC. The chain couples TRBV24-1 to TRBJ2-1, with 8 positions matching TRBD2. The germline gives CDR1 KGHDR, CDR2 SFDVKD. The CDR3 is 16 residues long. The J segment lost 9 bases and the V segment lost 3 bases, leaving 12 bases of the junction unmatched.

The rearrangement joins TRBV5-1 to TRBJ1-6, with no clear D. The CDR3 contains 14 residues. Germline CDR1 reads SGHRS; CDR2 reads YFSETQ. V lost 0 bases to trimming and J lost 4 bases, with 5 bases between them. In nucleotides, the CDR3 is TGCGCCAGCAGCTTGGAAGAGTATAATTCACCCCTCCACTTT. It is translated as CASSLEEYNSPLHF.

CDR3 sequence reads: CASSQDGQGVNEKLFF. In nucleotides, the CDR3 is TGCGCCAGCAGCCAAGATGGACAGGGCGTTAATGAAAAACTGTTTTTT. This chain connects TRBV4-3 to TRBJ1-4; 8 nucleotides agree with TRBD1. CDR3 size: 16 residues. The V segment lost 0 bases and the J segment 4 bases; nucleotides outside the gene matches: 4. Germline assignment: CDR1 LGHNA and CDR2 YSLEER.